This T cell receptor beta chain comes out of a study of blood T cells in healthy people across ages. This clonotype has a single count. The CDR3 spans 14 residues. Trimming left V 11 bases short and J 0 bases short, with 14 bases between. A J-beta primer mix and a sample-barcoded 5' primer were used in a second PCR of about 7 to 12 cycles. TCRdb independently ran MiXCR on the 5' RACE reads; one entry per CDR3 protein. The sample gives approximately 780,000 distinct CDR3 sequences, 20% to 30% of which show up once; approximately 2.9% is in the top ten. This sample was also put to use in a study of T cells of mothers and their children. According to that study: Compared with unrelated pairs, related mother-child pairs had slightly higher, non-significant overlap.

V is TRBV12-3 or TRBV12-4 and J is TRBJ2-1; D gene ambiguous. The receptor comes from a boy aged 5-17 years in good health. Sequenced material: blood. CDR3 residues: CASLSLSSYNEQFF. For the CDR3, the DNA is TGTGCCTCCTTAAGCTTGAGCTCCTACAATGAGCAGTTCTTC.